This T cell receptor (beta chain) was sequenced during a study of metastatic and nonmetastatic thyroid tumors. With MiXCR, TCRdb reprocessed the PCR reads. The sample holds 22,000 or so clones, more than 12% seen once. The CDR3 is made up of 13 amino acids. Looked up from germline, CDR1 is SEHNR and CDR2 is FQNEAQ (reference sequence). The V and J ends lost 5 bases and 6 bases respectively, with 13 bases between them. Patients had received no treatment of any kind before thyroid surgery. The clonotype comes from a female donor with papillary thyroid cancer or a benign thyroid nodule (not recorded which). Some clones in this sample may be carry-over from other donors' samples. The specimen was tumor tissue. The chain couples TRBV7-9 to TRBJ1-1; the D is unclear. The CDR3 reads CASSLGPSPEAFF. CDR3 nucleotide sequence: TGTGCCAGCAGCCTCGGACCCAGCCCTGAAGCTTTCTTT.